This T cell receptor (beta chain) was retrieved from a study of cytomegalovirus exposure and HLA in healthy donors. A multiplex PCR was run with 60 Vbeta primers and 13 Jbeta primers. The assay was immunoSEQ multiplex PCR, and TCRdb's table has in-frame clones only and misses some. This table holds roughly 150,000 clones, about two thirds found once. The germline V gene has CDR1 WSHSY and CDR2 SAAADI. CDR3 size: 15 residues. Trimming cost V 5 bases and J 6 bases, with 17 bases left between them. The chain uses TRBV10-2 and TRBJ2-1, with a weak D call TRBD1 (5 bases). Sequencing was done on a sample of PBMCs. The source is a young man in good health and CMV-seropositive. CDR3 in DNA: TGCGCCAGCAGTCTAGGGGCAGCCGTGGGCAATGAGCAGTTCTTC. Translated: CASSLGAAVGNEQFF.